This T cell receptor beta chain was sequenced for a study of blood T cell repertoires in COVID-19. Study details: The study drew acute and convalescent COVID-19 samples from the United States, Italy and Spain. PBMCs, B-cell-depleted T cells, or T cells were the source of the cDNA or gDNA that made up the material.

Trimming removed 7 bases at V and 0 bases at J, with 13 bases between. CDR3 size: 15 residues. Germline CDR1 and CDR2: MDHEN and SYDVKM. Recruited during active infection, patients (from Seattle) were subsequently followed longitudinally. Per the authors' pipeline: Reference gene primer amplification gave nucleated cell count estimates. The table came from immunoSEQ multiplex PCR; TCRdb's copy has only in-frame clones and leaves some out. The DNA was the basis for D and trimming; V, J and clone size are from that table. The sample comprises roughly 310,000 clones, 90% of which are singletons, and less than 3.5% rests with the top ten.

This chain uses TRBV28 with TRBJ1-5; D is undetermined. The clonotype was recovered from a woman aged 25-40 years with COVID-19, enrolled during active disease. The sample consisted of peripheral blood. CDR3 nucleotides: TGTGCCAGCAAGGTTTTGGGCTATAGCAATCAGCCCCAGCATTTT. Translation gives CASKVLGYSNQPQHF.